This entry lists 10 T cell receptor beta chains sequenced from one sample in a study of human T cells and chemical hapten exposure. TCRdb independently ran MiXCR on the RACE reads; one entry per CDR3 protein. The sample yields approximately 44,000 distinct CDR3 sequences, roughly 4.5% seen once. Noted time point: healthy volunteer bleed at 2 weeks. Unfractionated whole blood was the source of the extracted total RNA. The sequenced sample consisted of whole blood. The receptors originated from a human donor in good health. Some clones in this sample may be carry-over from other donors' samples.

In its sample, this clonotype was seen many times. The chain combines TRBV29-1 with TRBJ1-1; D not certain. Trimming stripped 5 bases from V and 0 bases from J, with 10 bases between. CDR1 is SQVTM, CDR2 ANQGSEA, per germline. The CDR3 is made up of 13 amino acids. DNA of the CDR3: TGCAGCGTTTTGAGAGAGTTGAACACTGAAGCTTTCTTT. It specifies CSVLRELNTEAFF.

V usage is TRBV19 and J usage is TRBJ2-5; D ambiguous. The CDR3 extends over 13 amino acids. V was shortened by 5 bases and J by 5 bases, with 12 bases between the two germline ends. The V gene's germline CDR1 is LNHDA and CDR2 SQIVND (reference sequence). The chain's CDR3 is CASSPGHGETQYF. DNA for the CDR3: TGTGCCAGTAGTCCCGGGCATGGGGAGACCCAGTACTTC.

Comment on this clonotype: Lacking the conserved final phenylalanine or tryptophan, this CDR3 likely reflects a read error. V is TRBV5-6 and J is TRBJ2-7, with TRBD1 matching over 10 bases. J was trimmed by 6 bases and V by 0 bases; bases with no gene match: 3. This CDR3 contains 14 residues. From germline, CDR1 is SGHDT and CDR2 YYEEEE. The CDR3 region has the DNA TGTGCCAGCAGCTTGGGACAGGGGGCTTCCGAGCAGTACCTC. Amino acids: CASSLGQGASEQYL.

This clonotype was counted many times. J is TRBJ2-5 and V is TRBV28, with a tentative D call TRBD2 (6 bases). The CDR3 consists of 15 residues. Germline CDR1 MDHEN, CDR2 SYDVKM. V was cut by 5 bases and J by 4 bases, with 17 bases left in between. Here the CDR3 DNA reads TGTGCCAGCAGTGCAGTCGGGCAGGGAGGAGAGACCCAGTACTTC. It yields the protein CASSAVGQGGETQYF.

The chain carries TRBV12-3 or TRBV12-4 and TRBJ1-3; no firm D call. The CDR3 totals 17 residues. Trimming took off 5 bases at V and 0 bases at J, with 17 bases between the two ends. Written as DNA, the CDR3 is TGTGCCAGCAGTCTCCAGGCCTGGACCGACTCTGGAAACACCATATATTTT. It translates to CASSLQAWTDSGNTIYF.

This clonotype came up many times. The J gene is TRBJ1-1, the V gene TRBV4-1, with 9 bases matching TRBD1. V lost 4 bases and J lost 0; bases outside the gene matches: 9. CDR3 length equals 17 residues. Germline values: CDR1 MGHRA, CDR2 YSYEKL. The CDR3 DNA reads TGCGCCAGCAGCCCCCAGGACAGGGGCAGACTGAACACTGAAGCTTTCTTT. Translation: CASSPQDRGRLNTEAFF.

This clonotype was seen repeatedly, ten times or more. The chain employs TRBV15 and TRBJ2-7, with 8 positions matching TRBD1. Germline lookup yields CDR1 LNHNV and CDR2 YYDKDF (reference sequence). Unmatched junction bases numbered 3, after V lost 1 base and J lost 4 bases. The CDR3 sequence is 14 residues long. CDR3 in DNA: TGTGCCACCAGCAGAGGTAGACAGGGGTACGAGCAGTACTTC. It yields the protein CATSRGRQGYEQYF.

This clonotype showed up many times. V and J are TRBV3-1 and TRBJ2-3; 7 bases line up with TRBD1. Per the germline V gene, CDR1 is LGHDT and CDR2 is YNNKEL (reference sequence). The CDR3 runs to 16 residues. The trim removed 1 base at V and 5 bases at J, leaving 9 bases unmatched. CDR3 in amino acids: CASSQAPTGSGDTQYF. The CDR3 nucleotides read TGTGCCAGCAGCCAAGCGCCGACAGGGTCGGGAGATACGCAGTATTTT.

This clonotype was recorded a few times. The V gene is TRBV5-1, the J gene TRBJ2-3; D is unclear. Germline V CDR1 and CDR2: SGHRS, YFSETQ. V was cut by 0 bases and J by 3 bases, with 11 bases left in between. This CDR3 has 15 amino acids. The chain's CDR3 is CASSLGPSGTDTQYF. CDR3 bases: TGCGCCAGCAGCTTGGGACCCTCCGGGACAGATACGCAGTATTTT.

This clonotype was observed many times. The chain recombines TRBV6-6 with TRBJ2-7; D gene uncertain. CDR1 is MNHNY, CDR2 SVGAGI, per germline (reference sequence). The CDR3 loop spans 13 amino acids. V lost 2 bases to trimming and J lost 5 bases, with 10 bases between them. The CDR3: CASSYPTWDEQYF. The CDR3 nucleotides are TGTGCCAGCAGTTACCCTACGTGGGACGAGCAGTACTTC.